This TCR beta chain was captured by sequencing in a study of T cell responses to AZD1222 COVID-19 vaccine. Trimming pared 1 base from V and 5 bases from J, leaving 2 bases between. There are 11 residues in the CDR3. Germline-derived CDR1 and CDR2 are MGHDK and SYGVNS. As concerns this clone: Its antigen is unidentified.

Study observations and caveats: The CD4 TCRs associated with vaccination extended across spike and predominated at 160-218 and 743-854. Spike-specific TCR breadth and depth rose after two AZD1222 doses. Among the donors, most were white British and more were female, and clonal diversity was possibly underestimated. Close to half of all spike-specific TCRs reportedly target regions of the variants that are unmutated.

The method was immunoSEQ multiplex PCR; TCRdb's version includes in-frame clones alone and lacks a portion of them. This table holds roughly 120,000 clones, over 75% found once. This chain uses TRBV25-1 with TRBJ2-5; no firm D call. This receptor was taken from an adult in good health. Material: peripheral blood, obtained on day 0 of AZD1222 vaccination. The CDR3 region is CASSEWETQYF. DNA for the CDR3: TGTGCCAGCAGTGAATGGGAGACCCAGTACTTC. Complete variable domain (other parts from reference TRBV25-1 and TRBJ2-5): EADIYQTPRYLVIGTGKKITLECSQTMGHDKMYWYQQDPGMELHLIHYSYGVNSTEKGDLSSESTVSRIRTEHFPLTLESARPSHTSQYLCASSEWETQYFGPGTRLLVL.